This is a list of T cell receptor beta chains from one sample in a study of T cell responses to AZD1222 COVID-19 vaccine. TCRdb keeps only in-frame clones here, not all; method: immunoSEQ multiplex PCR. The sample carries 120,000 to 150,000 clones, about nine tenths recorded once. The sequences come from peripheral blood, collected on day 0 of AZD1222 vaccination. Receptors originate from an adult in good health. Both conserved end residues are part of each CDR3. The order of the fields is clone size, V gene, J gene, D gene, CDR3 protein, CDR3 DNA. A D gene is named only where the DNA matches it firmly. Rows may omit the clone size; those that give it use once, few, many or a size class.

>NA|TRBV28|TRBJ1-2|NA
CASRQRGGPYGYTF
TGTGCCAGCAGACAGAGAGGGGGACCCTATGGCTACACCTTC
>NA|TRBV6-1|TRBJ1-1|NA
CASSDWVPEAFF
TGTGCCAGCAGTGATTGGGTTCCTGAAGCTTTCTTT
>NA|TRBV7-9|TRBJ2-1|NA
CASGRPSSSSYNEQFF
TGTGCCAGCGGCCGCCCTTCGAGTAGCTCCTACAATGAGCAGTTCTTC
>NA|TRBV5-1|TRBJ1-5|TRBD1
CASSLQGYGQPQHF
TGCGCCAGCAGCTTACAGGGGTACGGTCAGCCCCAGCATTTT
>NA|TRBV28|TRBJ1-4|NA
CASKGAGRSEKLFF
TGTGCCAGCAAGGGCGCAGGTCGGTCTGAAAAACTGTTTTTT
>NA|TRBV6-5|TRBJ1-1|NA
CASSYRGNTEAFF
TGTGCCAGCAGTTACAGGGGTAACACTGAAGCTTTCTTT
>NA|TRBV15|TRBJ1-5|NA
CATSRDPPAGLNQPQHF
TGTGCCACCAGCAGAGATCCTCCGGCAGGGCTCAATCAGCCCCAGCATTTT
>NA|TRBV28|TRBJ1-5|NA
CASSSPSNQPQHF
TGTGCCAGCAGTTCCCCGAGCAATCAGCCCCAGCATTTT
>NA|TRBV19|TRBJ2-2|TRBD2
CASSGGVVVTGELFF
TGTGCCAGTAGTGGGGGGGTGGTCGTCACCGGGGAGCTGTTTTTT
>NA|TRBV28|TRBJ2-5|NA
CASSLFSSTTLGQETQYF
TGTGCCAGCAGTTTATTTAGTTCGACTACCCTAGGGCAAGAGACCCAGTACTTC
>NA|TRBV19|TRBJ2-2|TRBD2
CASSLIAGANTGELFF
TGTGCCAGTAGCCTCATAGCGGGAGCGAACACCGGGGAGCTGTTTTTT
>NA|TRBV9|TRBJ1-1|TRBD1
CASSPRQGNTEAFF
TGTGCCAGCAGCCCGCGACAGGGGAACACTGAAGCTTTCTTT
>few|TRBV2|TRBJ1-2|NA
CASSARDNPIYGYTF
TGTGCCAGCAGCGCCCGGGACAATCCCATCTATGGCTACACCTTC
>NA|TRBV7-3|TRBJ1-1|NA
CASSFMGENTEAFF
TGTGCCAGCAGCTTTATGGGGGAGAACACTGAAGCTTTCTTT
>NA|TRBV28|TRBJ2-1|NA
CASSSPMTSYNEQFF
TGTGCCAGCAGTTCCCCAATGACGTCATACAATGAGCAGTTCTTC
>NA|TRBV11-3|TRBJ2-2|NA
CASSLQGFGELFF
TGTGCCAGCAGCTTACAGGGGTTCGGGGAGCTGTTTTTT
>NA|TRBV3-1/TRBV3-2|TRBJ1-2|NA
CASSQGPGYTF
TGTGCCAGCAGCCAAGGGCCCGGCTACACCTTC
>once|TRBV2|TRBJ1-4|NA
CASTRGPNEKLFF
TGTGCCAGCACCCGGGGCCCCAATGAAAAACTGTTTTTT
>NA|TRBV30|TRBJ1-3|NA
CAWSVRRVENTIYF
TGTGCCTGGAGTGTACGGAGGGTGGAGAACACCATATATTTT
>NA|TRBV11-2|TRBJ2-5|NA
CASSKGAGQETQYF
TGTGCCAGCAGTAAGGGTGCGGGCCAAGAGACCCAGTACTTC
>NA|TRBV30|TRBJ1-5|NA
CAWTAGGDQPQHF
TGTGCCTGGACGGCGGGGGGGGATCAGCCCCAGCATTTT
>NA|TRBV19|TRBJ2-3|TRBD2
CASSSKLLAGTDTQYF
TGTGCCAGTAGCTCAAAACTCCTAGCGGGCACAGATACGCAGTATTTT
>NA|TRBV28|TRBJ1-4|NA
CASSPQNENEKLFF
TGTGCCAGCAGTCCCCAAAACGAGAATGAAAAACTGTTTTTT
>NA|TRBV12-3/TRBV12-4|TRBJ1-4|NA
CASSLRGDEKLFF
TGTGCCAGCAGTTTGAGGGGGGATGAAAAACTGTTTTTT
>NA|TRBV28|TRBJ1-5|NA
CASRLVPQPQHF
TGTGCCAGCAGGCTCGTACCTCAGCCCCAGCATTTT
>NA|TRBV9|TRBJ1-2|NA
CASSVGGTLNYGYTF
TGTGCCAGCAGCGTAGGGGGAACTCTTAACTATGGCTACACCTTC
>once|TRBV14|TRBJ2-5|TRBD2
CASSRLAGRETQYF
TGTGCCAGCAGCCGACTAGCGGGAAGGGAGACCCAGTACTTC
>NA|TRBV7-9|TRBJ2-1|TRBD2
CASGGLAGGINEQFF
TGTGCCAGCGGGGGACTAGCGGGAGGGATCAATGAGCAGTTCTTC
>NA|TRBV11-1|TRBJ2-7|TRBD1
CASSHRQGAKEQYF
TGTGCCAGCAGCCACAGACAGGGCGCAAAGGAGCAGTACTTC
>NA|TRBV29-1|TRBJ2-3|NA
CSVEELVGDTQYF
TGCAGCGTTGAAGAATTGGTCGGAGATACGCAGTATTTT
>NA|TRBV19|TRBJ2-7|NA
CASSLSIGGRGTYEQYF
TGTGCCAGTAGTTTGTCAATCGGGGGCAGGGGAACCTACGAGCAGTACTTC
>NA|TRBV14|TRBJ1-1|NA
CASSQRTVNTEAFF
TGTGCCAGCAGCCAACGGACAGTGAACACTGAAGCTTTCTTT
>NA|TRBV19|TRBJ1-2|TRBD1
CASSGQGSNYGYTF
TGTGCCAGTAGTGGACAGGGGTCTAACTATGGCTACACCTTC
>once|TRBV28|TRBJ2-3|TRBD2
CASSLLASGNPTDTQYF
TGTGCCAGCAGTTTATTGGCTAGCGGGAACCCCACAGATACGCAGTATTTT
>NA|TRBV6-1|TRBJ1-6|NA
CASSDRPLNSPLHF
TGTGCCAGCAGTGACAGGCCCCTCAATTCACCCCTCCACTTT
>NA|TRBV15|TRBJ2-7|NA
CATSRGTDRGEQYF
TGTGCCACCAGCCGCGGGACAGATCGGGGCGAGCAGTACTTC
>NA|TRBV7-9|TRBJ1-1|NA
CAGQENTEAFF
TGTGCCGGGCAGGAGAACACTGAAGCTTTCTTT
>NA|TRBV5-1|TRBJ1-1|NA
CASSFNDLNTEAFF
TGCGCCAGCAGCTTCAATGACCTGAACACTGAAGCTTTCTTT
>NA|TRBV15|TRBJ2-7|NA
CATSRDRGGPRQFEQYF
TGTGCCACCAGCAGAGATCGTGGGGGGCCTCGGCAGTTCGAGCAGTACTTC
>NA|TRBV28|TRBJ1-2|TRBD1
CASSGQGYGNYGYTF
TGTGCCAGCAGCGGACAGGGTTATGGAAACTATGGCTACACCTTC
>NA|TRBV30|TRBJ1-2|NA
CAWRGGRNYGYTF
TGTGCCTGGAGAGGGGGACGGAATTATGGCTACACCTTC
>NA|TRBV2|TRBJ1-2|NA
CAGTPNYGYTF
TGTGCCGGCACACCGAACTATGGCTACACCTTC
>once|TRBV6-5|TRBJ2-3|NA
CASTDDRTLTDTQYF
TGTGCCAGCACCGACGACAGGACCCTCACAGATACGCAGTATTTT
>NA|TRBV28|TRBJ2-4|NA
CASSLGGAKNIQYF
TGTGCCAGCAGTTTAGGGGGAGCCAAAAACATTCAGTACTTC
>NA|TRBV9|TRBJ1-2|NA
CASSDYRGYTF
TGTGCCAGCAGCGATTATCGTGGCTACACCTTC
>NA|TRBV11-1|TRBJ1-1|NA
CASSLKVNTEAFF
TGTGCCAGCAGCTTAAAGGTGAACACTGAAGCTTTCTTT
>NA|TRBV7-2|TRBJ1-4|NA
CASSLRRTGSNEKLFF
TGTGCCAGCAGCTTACGAAGGACCGGATCAAATGAAAAACTGTTTTTT
>NA|TRBV11-2|TRBJ1-1|NA
CASSPFRGMNTEAFF
TGTGCCAGCAGCCCCTTCCGGGGAATGAACACTGAAGCTTTCTTT
>NA|TRBV6-5|TRBJ2-3|NA
CASSPGGTDTQYF
TGTGCCAGCAGCCCAGGGGGCACAGATACGCAGTATTTT
>NA|TRBV27|TRBJ2-4|NA
CASSFAGKNIQYF
TGTGCCAGCAGTTTTGCCGGGAAAAACATTCAGTACTTC
>NA|TRBV19|TRBJ1-2|TRBD1
CASTMGQGAYYGYTF
TGTGCCAGTACCATGGGGCAGGGGGCCTACTATGGCTACACCTTC
>NA|TRBV27|TRBJ2-1|NA
CASSFPRPGDEQFF
TGTGCCAGCAGTTTCCCACGCCCAGGGGATGAGCAGTTCTTC
>NA|TRBV5-5|TRBJ1-2|NA
CASSLGASANYGYTF
TGTGCCAGCAGCTTGGGTGCTTCAGCTAACTATGGCTACACCTTC